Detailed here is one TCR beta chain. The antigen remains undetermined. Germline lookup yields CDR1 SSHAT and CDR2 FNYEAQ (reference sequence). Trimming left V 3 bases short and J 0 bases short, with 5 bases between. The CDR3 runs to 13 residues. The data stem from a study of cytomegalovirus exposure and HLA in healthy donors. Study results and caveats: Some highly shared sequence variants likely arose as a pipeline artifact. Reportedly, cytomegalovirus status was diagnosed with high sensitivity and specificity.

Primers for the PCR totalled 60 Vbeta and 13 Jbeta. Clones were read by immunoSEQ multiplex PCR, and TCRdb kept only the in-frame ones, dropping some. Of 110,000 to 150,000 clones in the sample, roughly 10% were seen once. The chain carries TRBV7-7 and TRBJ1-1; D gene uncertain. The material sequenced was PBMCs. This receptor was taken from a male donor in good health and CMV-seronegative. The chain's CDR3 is CASSFQLNTEAFF. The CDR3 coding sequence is TGTGCCAGCAGCTTTCAGTTGAACACTGAAGCTTTCTTT.